The present T cell receptor beta chain was sequenced within a study of T cell responses to AZD1222 COVID-19 vaccine. Trimming removed 0 bases at V and 5 bases at J, with 4 bases between. The CDR3 has 12 amino acids. The repertoire was sequenced with immunoSEQ multiplex PCR; TCRdb's copy has only in-frame clones and lacks some. The sample has about 120,000 clones; approximately 90% are singletons. Source: peripheral blood, taken on day 0 of MenACWY control vaccination. The chain joins TRBV12-3 or TRBV12-4 to TRBJ2-5; D ambiguous. The sequence was obtained from an adult in good health. As DNA, the CDR3 is TGTGCCAGCAGTTTAGCGCTCGAGACCCAGTACTTC. Amino acids: CASSLALETQYF.